This T cell receptor beta chain stems from a study of T-cell memory formation after mild COVID-19. Study-level results: Some responding clones appeared in pre-infection memory, suggesting cross-reactive memory joined. Proof of SARS-CoV-2 specificity was absent for the second-wave clones that crested on day 37. Clones contracting over day 15 to 85 were CD4/CD8 balanced, with later expanders leaning CD4+.

With respect to this clonotype: What it binds is not known.

Trimming pared 6 bases from V and 7 bases from J, leaving 13 bases between. This CDR3 comprises 12 residues. CDR1 is MNHEY and CDR2 is SVGEGT in the germline V gene. Via MiXCR, TCRdb re-called the 5' RACE reads, giving one row per CDR3 protein. The profile shows 530,000 or so distinct CDR3 sequences, roughly 17% of them singletons. The source of this sequence is an adult woman who had mild COVID-19 (a few samples of this study predate the infection). Cell type and time point are not known. The chain combines TRBV6-2 or TRBV6-3 with TRBJ2-7; weak D call: TRBD1 (7 bases). The material sequenced was PBMCs or a T cell subset sorted from them (not recorded which). CDR3 in DNA: TGTGCCAGCAGAGAGACAGGGAGGGAGCAGTACTTC. Its protein product is CASRETGREQYF.